In its sample, the clone carrying this TCR beta chain was seen once. Its antigen is not known. The data were taken from a study of beta chain features in type 1 diabetes. Whole-study results and caveats: Patients with type 1 diabetes carried fewer insertions and had more deletions at their VDJ junctions. Moderate yet significant TCRB CDR3 shortening was seen in Type 1 diabetes patients in all four CD4+ subsets. Whether TCRB rearrangement is influenced by HLA type was left unresolved in this analysis.

V was clipped by 2 bases and J by 0 bases, with 20 bases between them. The length of the CDR3 is 18 residues. Germline V gives CDR1 GTSNPN, CDR2 SVGIG (reference sequence). Using CD45RO/CCR7/CD25/CD127/CD95/CD27, CD4+ naive, central memory, regulatory and stem cell-like memory cells were sorted. The authors reverse transcribed all of the isolated RNA, so sequencing captured expressed TCRB transcripts. Libraries were prepared by immunoSEQ multiplex PCR; TCRdb keeps only in-frame clonotypes and omits some of them. The table lists approximately 730,000 clones, around an eighth of them singletons. Sequencing used naive CD4+ T cells from blood. The TCR was taken from a man aged 18 to 30 with type 1 diabetes. The chain employs TRBV30 and TRBJ1-5, with D maybe TRBD1 (6 bases). The CDR3 loop is CAWSRGAGATLSNQPQHF. The CDR3 nucleotides are TGTGCCTGGAGTAGGGGGGCAGGGGCCACCCTTAGCAATCAGCCCCAGCATTTT.